This T cell receptor beta chain was captured by sequencing in a study of blood T cell repertoires in COVID-19. Study details: Sites in the United States, Italy and Spain provided acute and convalescent COVID-19 samples. PBMCs, B-cell-depleted T cells, or T cells were the source of the cDNA or gDNA that made up the material.

In the original analysis: Counts of nucleated cells, estimated from reference gene primer amplification, were obtained. The protocol was immunoSEQ multiplex PCR, while the TCRdb copy is restricted to in-frame clones and leaves out a portion. Clone size and V and J calls were adopted from that table, with D and trimming inferred from the DNA. The sample has 180,000 or so clones, roughly 87% seen once. V was trimmed by 7 bases and J by 4 bases, leaving 13 bases between them. There are 13 residues in the CDR3. Assignments of participants to cohorts depended upon their own reported clinical history. The sequenced sample consisted of PBMCs or T cells enriched from blood (not recorded which). V is TRBV12-3 or TRBV12-4 and J is TRBJ1-1; no clear D gene. The sequence came from a human donor with acute COVID-19. The donor label of this sample is uncertain. CDR3 coding DNA: TGTGCCAGCATCGGAGGGATCCGCACTGAAGCTTTCTTT. It encodes CASIGGIRTEAFF.